This is a list of T cell receptor beta chains from one sample in a study of shared clonotypes between healthy human individuals. Clones were read by immunoSEQ multiplex PCR, and TCRdb kept only the in-frame ones, dropping some. The data contain 2 million to 2.5 million clones, approximately 95% of them singletons. Sample: naive CD4+ T cells sorted from blood. These receptors all come from a man younger than 35 in good health. The CDR3 runs from the conserved cysteine through the conserved F or W. A D gene is named only where the DNA matches it firmly. Expanded clones are given a class, and other clones once, few, many or no size at all.

j_call cdr3_length v_call clone_size d_call cdr3_aa cdr3_nt
TRBJ2-1 15 TRBV29-1 once NA CSVEDLAAVYNEQFF TGCAGCGTTGAAGATCTGGCAGCCGTGTACAATGAGCAGTTCTTC
TRBJ1-2 13 TRBV30 NA NA CAWTSQRSYGYTF TGTGCCTGGACGTCTCAGCGGTCTTATGGCTACACCTTC
TRBJ2-2 17 TRBV10-2 NA TRBD2 CASSDPHTGGNTGELFF TGCGCCAGCAGTGACCCCCATACGGGGGGGAACACCGGGGAGCTGTTTTTT
TRBJ2-1 10 TRBV11-2 NA NA CASRGNEQFF TGTGCCAGCAGGGGAAATGAGCAGTTCTTC
TRBJ1-5 15 TRBV18 NA NA CASSLPGEWGQPQHF TGTGCCAGCTCACTCCCAGGGGAATGGGGTCAGCCCCAGCATTTT
TRBJ2-1 15 TRBV7-2 NA TRBD1 CASSFDRGEFNEQFF TGTGCCAGCAGCTTCGACAGGGGAGAGTTCAATGAGCAGTTCTTC
TRBJ2-5 15 TRBV5-1 NA TRBD1 CASSLNGQGQETQYF TGCGCCAGCAGCTTGAACGGACAGGGACAAGAGACCCAGTACTTC
TRBJ1-5 15 TRBV6-1 NA TRBD1 CASRPVTGGHQPQHF TGTGCCAGCAGGCCTGTGACAGGGGGCCATCAGCCCCAGCATTTT
TRBJ2-7 15 TRBV13 few TRBD2 CASSPGGGRNYEQYF TGTGCCAGCAGCCCCGGCGGGGGGCGAAACTACGAGCAGTACTTC
TRBJ2-2 13 TRBV18 NA NA CASSQTNTGELFF TGTGCCAGCTCGCAGACGAACACCGGGGAGCTGTTTTTT
TRBJ1-6 13 TRBV7-3 NA NA CASSSDRNSPLHF TGTGCCAGCAGCTCCGACAGGAATTCACCCCTCCACTTT
TRBJ2-2 17 TRBV27 NA TRBD1 CASSWRGQGANTGELFF TGTGCCAGCAGTTGGAGAGGCCAGGGGGCGAACACCGGGGAGCTGTTTTTT
TRBJ1-3 13 TRBV27 NA TRBD1 CASSPRQGFTIYF TGTGCCAGCAGTCCCAGACAGGGCTTCACCATATATTTT
TRBJ2-7 12 TRBV10-3 NA NA CAISETYYEQYF TGTGCCATCAGTGAGACGTACTACGAGCAGTACTTC
TRBJ2-2 17 TRBV19 NA TRBD1 CASSPLTGTGAAGELFF TGTGCCAGTAGTCCTCTCACGGGGACAGGGGCCGCCGGGGAGCTGTTTTTT
TRBJ2-5 15 TRBV13 NA TRBD2 CASSFRREGRETQYF TGTGCCAGCAGCTTCAGGCGGGAGGGCCGTGAGACCCAGTACTTC
TRBJ2-7 15 TRBV4-1 NA TRBD1 CASSQVLYRGDEQYF TGCGCCAGCAGCCAAGTTCTGTACAGGGGCGACGAGCAGTACTTC
TRBJ1-1 14 TRBV5-4 NA NA CASSFDRYNTEAFF TGTGCCAGCAGCTTTGACCGTTACAACACTGAAGCTTTCTTT
TRBJ1-1 14 TRBV28 NA NA CASSLPQDLFEAFF TGTGCCAGCAGTTTACCCCAGGACTTGTTTGAAGCTTTCTTT
TRBJ2-7 14 TRBV18 once NA CASSAGRNYYEQYF TGTGCCAGCTCAGCCGGACGGAACTACTACGAGCAGTACTTC
TRBJ2-7 12 TRBV30 once NA CAWSRVGYEQYF TGTGCCTGGAGCCGGGTAGGGTACGAGCAGTACTTC
TRBJ1-3 16 TRBV5-1 NA TRBD1 CASSSGQPNSGNTIYF TGCGCCAGCAGCTCGGGACAGCCCAACTCTGGAAACACCATATATTTT
TRBJ1-1 14 TRBV9 NA NA CASSVSSIVTEAFF TGTGCCAGCAGCGTCTCCAGCATTGTGACTGAAGCTTTCTTT
TRBJ1-1 16 TRBV5-4 NA NA CASSLELGTVRAEAFF TGTGCCAGCAGCTTGGAGTTAGGGACGGTCAGGGCTGAAGCTTTCTTT
TRBJ2-2 16 TRBV18 NA NA CASSTDTGKDTGELFF TGTGCCAGCTCAACAGACACAGGGAAGGACACCGGGGAGCTGTTTTTT
TRBJ1-2 15 TRBV7-2 NA NA CASSLVWQSNYGYTF TGTGCCAGCAGCTTAGTGTGGCAGTCTAACTATGGCTACACCTTC
TRBJ2-2 15 TRBV7-9 NA TRBD2 CASNGLAGVAGELFF TGTGCCAGCAACGGACTAGCGGGAGTGGCCGGGGAGCTGTTTTTT
TRBJ2-7 15 TRBV19 NA NA CASSSPGLVGYEQYF TGTGCCAGTAGTTCCCCCGGCCTTGTTGGGTACGAGCAGTACTTC
TRBJ2-7 13 TRBV19 NA NA CASSFGPAGEQYF TGTGCCAGTAGTTTCGGACCCGCGGGCGAGCAGTACTTC
TRBJ1-4 16 TRBV7-2 NA TRBD1 CASSLGGQGGNEKLFF TGTGCCAGCAGCTTAGGGGGACAGGGAGGGAATGAAAAACTGTTTTTT
TRBJ1-2 14 TRBV14 few TRBD1 CASSIGQGAVGYTF TGTGCCAGCAGCATAGGACAGGGGGCAGTTGGCTACACCTTC
TRBJ2-6 11 TRBV20-1 NA NA CSATGANVLTF TGCAGTGCTACCGGGGCCAACGTCCTGACTTTC
TRBJ1-3 14 TRBV5-1 NA NA CASRFSDSGNTIYF TGCGCCAGCAGGTTTTCGGACTCTGGAAACACCATATATTTT
TRBJ2-1 13 TRBV5-1 NA NA CASSLYSYNEQFF TGCGCCAGCAGCTTGTACTCCTACAATGAGCAGTTCTTC
TRBJ2-2 16 TRBV11-3 NA TRBD1 CASSYSSGQGAGELFF TGTGCCAGCAGCTACTCAAGCGGACAGGGGGCCGGGGAGCTGTTTTTT
TRBJ2-7 14 TRBV30 NA NA CAWSVKAGTYEQYF TGTGCCTGGAGTGTAAAGGCAGGGACCTACGAGCAGTACTTC
TRBJ2-2 14 TRBV19 NA NA CASSSAANTGELFF TGTGCCAGTAGCAGCGCGGCGAACACCGGGGAGCTGTTTTTT
TRBJ2-1 17 TRBV21-1 NA NA CASSRIVAGLRRNEQFF TGTGCCAGCAGCAGGATCGTAGCGGGCTTAAGGAGGAATGAGCAGTTCTTC
TRBJ1-5 14 TRBV5-6 once NA CASSGTGHNQPQHF TGTGCCAGCAGTGGAACCGGGCACAATCAGCCCCAGCATTTT
TRBJ1-4 15 TRBV25-1 NA NA CASSESRVPGGKLFF TGTGCCAGCAGTGAGTCTCGGGTCCCCGGGGGAAAACTGTTTTTT
TRBJ2-2 13 TRBV10-2 NA TRBD2 CASRLAVTGELFF TGCGCCAGCAGACTAGCGGTCACCGGGGAGCTGTTTTTT
TRBJ2-3 15 TRBV5-1 NA NA CASSLSSGSTDTQYF TGCGCCAGCAGCTTATCGAGCGGGAGCACAGATACGCAGTATTTT
TRBJ2-3 15 TRBV27 NA TRBD2 CASSLIAGRSDAQYF TGTGCCAGCAGTTTAATAGCGGGGCGATCAGATGCGCAGTATTTT
TRBJ1-2 14 TRBV27 NA NA CASSFAGRTGGYTF TGTGCCAGCAGTTTCGCAGGGAGGACGGGCGGCTACACCTTC
TRBJ2-3 16 TRBV18 NA NA CASSPPVAFGTDTQYF TGTGCCAGCTCACCACCGGTGGCCTTTGGCACAGATACGCAGTATTTT
TRBJ2-7 15 TRBV11-3 NA TRBD1 CASSTDRASPYEQYF TGTGCCAGCAGCACGGACAGGGCTAGCCCCTACGAGCAGTACTTC
TRBJ2-7 13 TRBV6-1 once TRBD1 CASSGDRGHEQYF TGTGCCAGCAGTGGGGACAGGGGGCACGAGCAGTACTTC
TRBJ2-7 14 TRBV7-8 NA TRBD2 CASSSAGLVLEQYF TGTGCCAGCAGCTCGGCGGGACTAGTCCTCGAGCAGTACTTC
TRBJ1-2 14 TRBV28 NA TRBD1 CASSLQQTGSGYTF TGTGCCAGCAGCCTTCAACAGACAGGGAGCGGCTACACCTTC
TRBJ2-7 16 TRBV11-2 NA NA CASSLEVGWVSYEQYF TGTGCCAGCAGCTTAGAGGTTGGCTGGGTCTCCTACGAGCAGTACTTC
TRBJ2-1 11 TRBV6-5 NA NA CASTQSNEQFF TGTGCCAGCACCCAGTCAAATGAGCAGTTCTTC
TRBJ1-4 15 TRBV7-9 NA NA CASSRGRGLGEKLFF TGTGCCAGCAGCCGAGGAAGGGGGTTGGGAGAAAAACTGTTTTTT
TRBJ2-7 15 TRBV11-2 NA TRBD2 CASSLDGRAQEEQYF TGTGCCAGCAGCTTAGACGGGAGGGCCCAAGAAGAGCAGTACTTC
TRBJ1-6 14 TRBV5-5 NA NA CASSFGTNNSPLHF TGTGCCAGCAGCTTCGGGACAAATAATTCACCCCTCCACTTT
TRBJ1-5 22 TRBV5-3 NA TRBD1 CARSSVCSNIPGQGLANQPQHF TGTGCCAGAAGCTCGGTTTGCTCAAATATACCGGGACAGGGGCTTGCAAATCAGCCCCAGCATTTT